What follows are 16 T cell receptor beta chains derived from one specimen sequenced in a study of blood T cell repertoires in COVID-19. This table comes from immunoSEQ multiplex PCR, and its TCRdb copy is limited to in-frame clones, with some not included. The sample records 35,000 to 55,000 clones, approximately 85% being singletons. The sequenced material came from peripheral blood. The origin of the receptors is a human donor in a cohort sampled during active COVID-19.

The rearrangement links TRBV2 to TRBJ2-7; 10 bases are a match to TRBD2. CDR3 length: 16 residues. The germline gives CDR1 SNHLY, CDR2 FYNNEI. V was pared by 0 bases and J by 5 bases, with 7 bases of the junction left unmatched. CDR3 coding DNA: TGTGCCAGCAGTGAAGCCGTCAGCGGGGGGGCCGACGAGCAGTACTTC. It encodes CASSEAVSGGADEQYF. Full variable domain (remainder filled in from reference TRBV2 and TRBJ2-7): EPEVTQTPSHQVTQMGQEVILRCVPISNHLYFYWYRQILGQKVEFLVSFYNNEISEKSEIFDDQFSVERPDGSNFTLKIRSTKLEDSAMYFCASSEAVSGGADEQYFGPGTRLTVT.

The gene calls are TRBV4-2 and TRBJ2-5; 11 bases are shared with TRBD2. The V gene's germline CDR1 is LGHNA and CDR2 YNFKEQ. This CDR3 region has 15 residues. The V segment lost 5 bases and the J segment 1 base; nucleotides outside the gene matches: 3. CDR3 DNA: TGTGCCAGCAGCTCGGGACTAGCGGTCCAAGAGACCCAGTACTTC. It translates to CASSSGLAVQETQYF.

The V gene is TRBV5-1, the J gene TRBJ2-3; 10 nucleotides match TRBD2. Looked up from germline, CDR1 is SGHRS and CDR2 is YFSETQ. V dropped 7 bases and J dropped 6; count of bases not matched to a gene: 11. The CDR3 sequence is 15 residues long. This chain's CDR3 is CASSPAGGLRDTQYF. CDR3 coding DNA: TGCGCCAGCTCACCAGCGGGGGGGCTTCGGGATACGCAGTATTTT.

The V and J genes are TRBV7-9 and TRBJ1-5; 12 bases are shared with TRBD1. V shed 5 bases, J shed 2 bases, and the junction held 7 bases outside the gene matches. Looked up from germline, CDR1 is SEHNR and CDR2 is FQNEAQ (reference sequence). The length of the CDR3 is 17 residues. CDR3 nucleotides: TGTGCCAGCAGCCCCGGGACAGGGGGCTTGGGCAATCAGCCCCAGCATTTT. Protein product: CASSPGTGGLGNQPQHF.

This clone was seen a few times. This chain links TRBV28 with TRBJ2-7; unclear D gene. Germline CDR1 MDHEN, CDR2 SYDVKM. This CDR3 is 15 amino acids long. V dropped 1 base and J dropped 1 base, with 11 bases sitting between them. The CDR3, as DNA: TGTGCCAGCAGTTTATCGTTGAGTTGGTCCTACGAGCAGTACTTC. It is translated as CASSLSLSWSYEQYF.

This rearrangement joins TRBV7-2 to TRBJ2-3, with a tentative D call TRBD2 (6 bases). Germline V gives CDR1 SGHTA, CDR2 FQGNSA. The V and J ends lost 5 bases and 11 bases respectively, with 17 bases between them. The length of the CDR3 is 13 residues. Here the CDR3 DNA reads TGTGCCAGCAGCCCGCAAGGGCGGGGAGAGCAGTATTTT. It specifies CASSPQGRGEQYF.

The genes are TRBV5-1 and TRBJ2-3, with TRBD1 matching 9 bases. J lost 4 bases, V lost 3 bases, and 6 bases had no gene match. The CDR3 spans 15 residues. Per germline, CDR1 SGHRS and CDR2 YFSETQ. The CDR3, as DNA: TGCGCCAGCAGCTCGGGACAGGGAGTGGCAGATACGCAGTATTTT. Its protein is CASSSGQGVADTQYF.

The rearrangement uses TRBV29-1 and TRBJ1-2, with TRBD1 matching over 10 bases. Germline V lookup: CDR1 SQVTM, CDR2 ANQGSEA. CDR3 size: 13 residues. V was pared by 1 base and J by 8 bases, with 4 bases of the junction left unmatched. The CDR3 region has the DNA TGCAGCGTTGAAGCCGGGACAGGGGAAGGCTACACCTTC. This translates into CSVEAGTGEGYTF.

The rearrangement joins TRBV5-1 to TRBJ2-1; D gene ambiguous. CDR3 size: 11 residues. Per germline, CDR1 SGHRS and CDR2 YFSETQ. V was pared by 4 bases and J by 11 bases, with 10 bases between. DNA for the CDR3: TGCGCCAGCAGCCAGGCGCTGAAGCAGTTCTTC. Amino acids: CASSQALKQFF. The whole variable domain, filled in from reference TRBV5-1 and TRBJ2-1, reads KAGVTQTPRYLIKTRGQQVTLSCSPISGHRSVSWYQQTPGQGLQFLFEYFSETQRNKGNFPGRFSGRQFSNSRSEMNVSTLELGDSALYLCASSQALKQFFGPGTRLTVL.

Only one count was recorded for this clone. This chain uses TRBV6-4 with TRBJ2-4, with TRBD2 as a possible D gene (6 bases). The CDR3 length is 16 residues. CDR1 is MRHNA, CDR2 SNTAGT, per germline. V lost 4 bases and J 0 bases, leaving 13 bases between the germline ends. CDR3 nucleotides: TGTGCCAGCAGTGGGAGGGGTCCGGCAGCCAAAAACATTCAGTACTTC. Protein: CASSGRGPAAKNIQYF.

This chain joins TRBV6-2 or TRBV6-3 and TRBJ2-7, with 10 bases fitting TRBD2. The V gene's germline CDR1 is MNHEY and CDR2 SVGEGT. After removal of 2 bases from V and 2 bases from J, the junction contained 6 bases not matched to a gene. The CDR3 contains 16 residues. CDR3 sequence reads: CASSYALAGVPYEQYF. The CDR3 DNA follows: TGTGCCAGCAGTTACGCGCTAGCGGGAGTACCCTACGAGCAGTACTTC.

The chain joins TRBV18 to TRBJ2-5; no reliable D call. V dropped 2 bases and J dropped 2 bases, with 12 bases sitting between them. This CDR3 is 15 amino acids long. CDR1 KGHSH and CDR2 LQKENI come from the germline V gene. CDR3 protein: CASSPREQQQETQYF. The CDR3 DNA reads TGTGCCAGCTCACCAAGAGAACAGCAACAAGAGACCCAGTACTTC.

V gene TRBV28 combines with J gene TRBJ1-2; 9 bases match TRBD1. Germline values: CDR1 MDHEN, CDR2 SYDVKM. The CDR3 loop spans 16 amino acids. V shed 6 bases, J shed 0 bases, and the junction held 8 bases outside the gene matches. The CDR3: CASSQTGGLPNYGYTF. For the CDR3, the DNA is TGTGCCAGCAGCCAGACAGGGGGGCTACCTAACTATGGCTACACCTTC.

This clone ranks as medium-sized (0.01 to 0.1%). This rearrangement joins TRBV6-5 to TRBJ2-1; tentative D call: TRBD1 (5 bases). V lost 5 bases to trimming and J lost 3 bases, with 11 bases between them. The CDR3 totals 14 residues. Germline values: CDR1 MNHEY, CDR2 SVGAGI. CDR3 coding DNA: TGTGCCAGCAGTCCAAAAAGGGGCTACAATGAGCAGTTCTTC. Protein sequence: CASSPKRGYNEQFF.

The CDR3 is CASSQDVSGAEQYF. CDR3 bases: TGTGCCAGCAGCCAAGATGTCTCAGGCGCCGAGCAGTACTTC. This chain joins TRBV4-2 and TRBJ2-7; the D is unclear. Per the germline V gene, CDR1 is LGHNA and CDR2 is YNFKEQ. This CDR3 region has 14 residues. V lost 0 bases, J lost 6 bases, and 12 bases lay in between.

The chain combines TRBV11-3 with TRBJ2-7, with D perhaps TRBD1 (8 bases). Trimming removed 5 bases at V and 2 bases at J, with 16 bases between. The length of the CDR3 is 15 residues. Per the germline V gene, CDR1 is SGHNT and CDR2 is YENEEA. The CDR3 DNA reads as TGTGCCAGCAGCCTCAGACAGGGGACTACCTACGAGCAGTACTTC. It codes for CASSLRQGTTYEQYF.